A single sample gave rise to the 24 T cell receptor beta chains below, sequenced in a study of molecular identifiers for immune sequencing clone quantification. MiXCR, applied by TCRdb to the PCR reads, yields one record per CDR3 protein. Of approximately 590,000 distinct CDR3 sequences in the sample, about 25% were seen once. The sequenced sample consisted of naive CD8+ T cells from blood, with Jurkat cell RNA spiked in. The subset here: FACS-sorted CD8+CD4-CCR7+CD45RA+ naive T cells. These receptors were obtained from a human donor in good health. Some libraries in this study had Jurkat cell RNA spiked in.

This clonotype came up once. V gene TRBV27 combines with J gene TRBJ2-7; TRBD1 aligns across 7 bases. After removal of 8 bases from V and 4 bases from J, the junction contained 8 bases not matched to a gene. The CDR3 has 13 residues. The germline V gene encodes CDR1 MNHEY and CDR2 SMNVEV (reference sequence). The CDR3 protein is CASGWAGGYEQYF. CDR3 in DNA: TGTGCCAGCGGTTGGGCAGGGGGTTACGAGCAGTACTTC.

J is TRBJ1-1 and V is TRBV7-9; D is undetermined. The germline V gene encodes CDR1 SEHNR and CDR2 FQNEAQ (reference sequence). The V end lost 4 bases, the J end lost 4 bases, and 22 bases lay between the germline ends. This CDR3 contains 17 residues. This CDR3 reads CASSSGELGLKATEAFF. CDR3 nucleotide sequence: TGTGCCAGCAGCTCAGGTGAGCTGGGCCTGAAAGCCACTGAAGCTTTCTTT.

The sample holds one count of this clonotype. One end of the junction fails to match germline, which may point to a read error. The gene calls are TRBV19 and TRBJ1-5; 9 nucleotides line up with TRBD1. Germline V lookup: CDR1 LNHDA, CDR2 SQIVND (reference sequence). The CDR3 spans 14 residues. CDR3 sequence (DNA): TGTGCCAGTAGTCGACAGGGGGAGAATCAGTCCCAGCATTTT. Protein: CASSRQGENQSQHF.

To note about this clonotype: It may be a read error: a sequence one base away is much more abundant. The chain combines TRBV12-3 or TRBV12-4 with TRBJ2-6; D remains ambiguous. This CDR3 region has 13 residues. V was clipped by 11 bases and J by 0 bases, with 8 bases between them. CDR3: CARWSSGANVLTF. The CDR3 bases are TGTGCCCGCTGGAGCTCTGGGGCCAACGTCCTGACTTTC.

This clonotype turned up a few times. Given the absence of the conserved phenylalanine or tryptophan at the CDR3 end, a read error is likely. The rearrangement links TRBV18 to TRBJ2-3; unclear D gene. CDR3 length: 13 amino acids. With 0 bases removed from V and 0 bases from J, the gap between germline ends came to 1 base. Per the germline V gene, CDR1 is KGHSH and CDR2 is LQKENI. The chain's CDR3 is CASSPPSTDTQYL. For the CDR3, the DNA is TGTGCCAGCTCACCACCGAGCACAGATACGCAGTATCTT.

The chain links TRBV5-6 to TRBJ2-1; 9 nucleotides align to TRBD2. The V segment lost 6 bases and the J segment 2 bases; nucleotides outside the gene matches: 12. The CDR3 contains 17 residues. CDR1 is SGHDT, CDR2 YYEEEE, per germline. The CDR3 region has the DNA TGTGCCAGCATCCTCCAAATAGCGGGAGTGGCCTACAATGAGCAGTTCTTC. It specifies CASILQIAGVAYNEQFF.

The chain carries TRBV4-1 and TRBJ1-2; D call uncertain. The length of the CDR3 is 13 residues. Trimming took 2 bases from V and 6 from J, leaving 10 bases between them. The germline CDR1 and CDR2 sequences are MGHRA and YSYEKL. The CDR3 nucleotides read TGCGCCAGCAGCCAAATTGACGGAGATGGCTACACCTTC. The encoded protein is CASSQIDGDGYTF.

The chain carries TRBV9 and TRBJ2-3; 11 bases agree with TRBD1. V was clipped by 0 bases and J by 3 bases; unmatched bases: 6. Per germline, CDR1 SGDLS and CDR2 YYNGEE. The CDR3 loop spans 17 amino acids. The CDR3 spells CASSVEGQGGQTDTQYF. The CDR3 nucleotides are TGTGCCAGCAGCGTAGAGGGACAGGGGGGACAAACAGATACGCAGTATTTT. Drawing the rest from reference TRBV9 and TRBJ2-3, the complete variable domain is DSGVTQTPKHLITATGQRVTLRCSPRSGDLSVYWYQQSLDQGLQFLIQYYNGEERAKGNILERFSAQQFPDLHSELNLSSLELGDSALYFCASSVEGQGGQTDTQYFGPGTRLTVL.

In this sample, this clonotype turned up a few times. The V call is TRBV6-2 or TRBV6-3, the J call TRBJ2-3; D gene unclear. In germline, CDR1 is MNHEY, CDR2 SVGEGT. This CDR3 is built from 15 residues. V was pared by 0 bases and J by 0 bases, with 7 bases between. The CDR3 is CASSYSRSSTDTQYF. The DNA for the CDR3 is TGTGCCAGCAGTTACTCGCGCAGCAGCACAGATACGCAGTATTTT.

The CDR3 DNA reads as TGTGCCATCAGTGAGTCTAGTCTCTCTCCTGGAAACACCATATATTTT. This codes for CAISESSLSPGNTIYF. This rearrangement joins TRBV10-3 to TRBJ1-3; D unclear. The germline gives CDR1 ENHRY, CDR2 SYGVKD. The V and J ends lost 0 bases and 2 bases respectively, with 11 bases between them. The CDR3 extends over 16 amino acids.

This clonotype was counted at least ten times. The chain employs TRBV5-1 and TRBJ2-5, with unresolved D. Trimming cost V 0 bases and J 1 base, with 10 bases left between them. The germline V gene encodes CDR1 SGHRS and CDR2 YFSETQ. CDR3 length: 15 residues. The CDR3 bases are TGCGCCAGCAGCTTGGGCCAGACCTCCCAAGAGACCCAGTACTTC. Encoded protein: CASSLGQTSQETQYF.

This rearrangement joins TRBV30 to TRBJ2-7; TRBD1 agrees at 7 bases. The CDR3 runs to 10 residues. V was clipped by 6 bases and J by 6 bases; unmatched bases: 2. Germline V lookup: CDR1 GTSNPN, CDR2 SVGIG (reference sequence). The CDR3 DNA reads TGTGCCTGTCGGGACAGCGAGCAGTACTTC. Translated, it gives CACRDSEQYF.

The chain employs TRBV6-2 or TRBV6-3 and TRBJ2-7; 9 nucleotides agree with TRBD2. The CDR3 loop spans 17 amino acids. Unmatched junction bases numbered 9, after V lost 0 bases and J lost 3 bases. CDR1 and CDR2 (germline): MNHEY, SVGEGT. The CDR3 is CASSYSIFAGGLYEQYF. CDR3 nucleotides: TGTGCCAGCAGTTACTCGATTTTTGCGGGAGGGCTCTACGAGCAGTACTTC.

The rearrangement links TRBV2 to TRBJ1-4; D possibly corresponds to TRBD1 (6 bases). The V gene's germline CDR1 is SNHLY and CDR2 FYNNEI. Deletions cut 1 base from V and 5 bases from J, with 11 bases between. This CDR3 region has 15 residues. CDR3 in DNA: TGTGCCAGCAGTGAAGTGGACGGACAGAATGAAAAACTGTTTTTT. This sequence encodes CASSEVDGQNEKLFF.

This clonotype was observed at least ten times. V and J are TRBV7-2 and TRBJ2-1; 8 bases map to TRBD2. Germline V lookup: CDR1 SGHTA, CDR2 FQGNSA. V was clipped by 0 bases and J by 6 bases; unmatched bases: 4. CDR3 size: 15 residues. In nucleotides, the CDR3 is TGTGCCAGCAGCTTAGCGGGCCTAGCGGGCAATGAGCAGTTCTTC. Translated: CASSLAGLAGNEQFF.

This clonotype occurred many times. The gene calls are TRBV20-1 and TRBJ1-5; a weak D match, TRBD1 (6 bases). The V gene lost 3 bases and the J gene lost 0 bases, with 12 bases spanning the gap. The CDR3 sequence is 15 residues long. CDR1 is DFQATT, CDR2 SNEGSKA, per germline (reference sequence). The CDR3 bases are TGCAGTGCTAGTGCAGGGGCTTATAGCAATCAGCCCCAGCATTTT. Its protein product is CSASAGAYSNQPQHF.

This clonotype was recorded at least ten times. The rearrangement joins TRBV29-1 to TRBJ1-1, with D perhaps matching TRBD1 (5 bases). The CDR3 has 10 residues. Per the germline V gene, CDR1 is SQVTM and CDR2 is ANQGSEA. Deletions cut 5 bases from V and 7 bases from J, with 8 bases between. The CDR3 sequence is CSVSDSEAFF. CDR3 DNA: TGCAGCGTTTCTGACAGTGAAGCTTTCTTT.

Points on this clonotype: A much larger clone lies a single base off, so this may be a read error. The chain links TRBV2 to TRBJ1-1; D not certain. The CDR3 loop spans 14 amino acids. Germline CDR1 and CDR2: SNHLY and FYNNEI. The CDR3 here is CASSEGADSTKAFF. The CDR3, as DNA: TGTGCCAGCAGTGAAGGGGCTGATAGCACTAAAGCTTTCTTT.

In its sample, this clonotype was seen many times. CDR3 in DNA: TGCGCCAGCAGCTCTGAACCAAGGAGTAACTATGGCTACACCTTC. Protein product: CASSSEPRSNYGYTF. The J gene is TRBJ1-2, the V gene TRBV5-1; unclear D gene. CDR1 SGHRS and CDR2 YFSETQ come from the germline V gene. This CDR3 contains 15 residues. V was trimmed by 3 bases and J by 1 base, leaving 13 bases between them.

This chain uses TRBV19 with TRBJ2-3, with D unclear. V was shortened by 6 bases and J by 0 bases, with 13 bases between the two germline ends. Germline assignment: CDR1 LNHDA and CDR2 SQIVND (reference sequence). This CDR3 contains 15 residues. The CDR3 nucleotides read TGTGCCAGTAGCGCCCTGGGCAGTAGCACAGATACGCAGTATTTT. It translates to CASSALGSSTDTQYF.

This clonotype showed up many times. J is TRBJ2-7 and V is TRBV20-1, with a tentative D call TRBD2 (7 bases). The germline V and J ends were trimmed by 6 bases and 0 bases, with 15 bases remaining between them. The germline V gene has CDR1 DFQATT and CDR2 SNEGSKA (reference sequence). This CDR3 contains 14 residues. As DNA, the CDR3 is TGCAGTGCCGAAGACAGGACTAGCTCCTACGAGCAGTACTTC. Translated, it gives CSAEDRTSSYEQYF.

This chain uses TRBV7-9 with TRBJ1-6, with TRBD1 matching 12 bases. Germline CDR1 and CDR2: SEHNR and FQNEAQ (reference sequence). V gave up 1 base and J gave up 8 bases; unmatched junction bases: 6. The length of the CDR3 is 17 residues. In DNA form, the CDR3 reads TGTGCCAGCAGCTTAGAAGGGACAGGGGGCGGGGATTCACCCCTCCACTTT. Translated: CASSLEGTGGGDSPLHF.

This clonotype was detected ten times or more. J is TRBJ2-5 and V is TRBV4-3; 15 nucleotides match TRBD2. V was clipped by 3 bases and J by 2 bases; unmatched bases: 1. CDR3 length: 16 residues. Looked up from germline, CDR1 is LGHNA and CDR2 is YSLEER. The CDR3 DNA reads TGCGCCAGCAGCCAGGGGACTAGCGGGAGGCAAGAGACCCAGTACTTC. This sequence encodes CASSQGTSGRQETQYF.

As concerns this clonotype: This clone may be a read error of a much larger clone one base away. V gene TRBV5-1 combines with J gene TRBJ2-7; D remains ambiguous. Per germline, CDR1 SGHRS and CDR2 YFSETQ. This CDR3 region has 12 residues. The CDR3 region is CASRLFGHEQYF. The DNA for the CDR3 is TGCGCCAGCCGCTTGTTTGGCCACGAGCAGTACTTC.